The clone carrying this T cell receptor beta chain was counted many times. V gave up 6 bases and J gave up 3 bases, with 14 bases separating them. This CDR3 has 13 residues. Germline V CDR1 and CDR2: SQVTM, ANQGSEA. During its preparation, the TCRbeta library received unique molecular identifiers. TCRdb reprocessed the PCR reads via MiXCR and lists one record per CDR3 protein. The repertoire holds around 400,000 distinct CDR3 sequences, about 20% seen once, with less than 4.5% in the top ten. This specimen comes from a study of T-cell reconstitution after alpha-beta-depleted transplantation in children.

The input for sequencing was PBMCs from the stem cell graft donor, taken from the stem cell graft. The receptor was isolated from a human donor who donated a stem cell graft to a child with acute myeloid leukemia. The chain is built from TRBV29-1 and TRBJ1-2; tentative D call: TRBD1 (5 bases). The CDR3 DNA reads as TGCAGCGTCATCCCCGACAGCGACTATGGCTACACCTTC. This gives the protein CSVIPDSDYGYTF.